Listed below are T cell receptor beta chains from one sample, sequenced in a study of T-cell reconstitution after alpha-beta-depleted transplantation in children. Each CDR3 protein gets one entry after TCRdb re-called the PCR reads with MiXCR. The repertoire holds some 390,000 distinct CDR3 sequences, 20% seen once, with 3.5% to 4% in the top ten. Sequenced material: PBMCs from the stem cell graft donor, taken from the stem cell graft. These receptors were collected from a human donor who donated a stem cell graft to a child with acute myeloid leukemia. Each CDR3 is given with its conserved first and last residue. A D gene is named only where the DNA matches it firmly. Clone size is stated in some rows and not others, as once, few, many or a class when expanded.

d_call	v_call	j_call	clone_size	cdr3_aa	cdr3_nt
TRBD2	TRBV29-1	TRBJ2-1	many	CSVRSTGRTSGRLSSYNEQFF	TGCAGCGTGCGATCAACGGGCCGGACTAGCGGCCGCCTTAGCTCCTACAATGAGCAGTTCTTC
NA	TRBV15	TRBJ2-1	NA	CATSRDLGVGNEQFF	TGTGCCACCAGCAGAGATTTAGGTGTTGGTAATGAGCAGTTCTTC
NA	TRBV20-1	TRBJ2-7	many	CSGGFATYEQYF	TGCAGTGGGGGGTTTGCAACCTACGAGCAGTACTTC
TRBD2	TRBV27	TRBJ2-7	NA	CASSLGGRPGEQYF	TGTGCCAGCAGTTTAGGCGGGAGGCCCGGGGAGCAGTACTTC
TRBD2	TRBV4-3	TRBJ2-5	NA	CASSQDVVAGPYQETQYF	TGCGCCAGCAGCCAAGATGTTGTAGCGGGACCATACCAAGAGACCCAGTACTTC
NA	TRBV20-1	TRBJ2-3	few	CSAHPVAGTDTQYF	TGCAGTGCTCATCCGGTGGCGGGCACAGATACGCAGTATTTT
NA	TRBV25-1	TRBJ1-4	NA	CASSEYGPGTSNEKLFF	TGTGCCAGCAGTGAATATGGACCCGGGACGTCTAATGAAAAACTGTTTTTT
NA	TRBV20-1	TRBJ2-5	NA	CSAPRGGRETQYF	TGCAGTGCTCCGCGTGGAGGGAGAGAGACCCAGTACTTC
NA	TRBV5-5	TRBJ2-7	NA	CASSLDYGYEQYF	TGTGCCAGCAGCTTAGACTACGGCTACGAGCAGTACTTC
NA	TRBV29-1	TRBJ2-4	few	CSVETTNIQYF	TGCAGCGTTGAAACGACAAACATTCAGTACTTC
NA	TRBV30	TRBJ1-6	NA	CAWGGLSSYNSPLHF	TGTGCCTGGGGAGGTTTGAGCTCCTATAATTCACCCCTCCACTTT
TRBD2	TRBV7-8	TRBJ2-5	few	CASSTRFGRLETQYF	TGTGCCAGCAGCACCCGCTTCGGGAGGTTAGAGACCCAGTACTTC
TRBD2	TRBV20-1	TRBJ2-2	NA	CSARDIAAGLTGELFF	TGCAGTGCTAGAGATATCGCAGCGGGGCTCACCGGGGAGCTGTTTTTT
NA	TRBV29-1	TRBJ2-5	NA	CSVNLGSRQETQYF	TGCAGCGTAAACCTTGGTTCACGACAAGAGACCCAGTACTTC
TRBD2	TRBV28	TRBJ2-5	NA	CASSPPRGLVEETQYF	TGTGCCAGCAGTCCCCCTAGGGGACTAGTAGAAGAGACCCAGTACTTC
NA	TRBV6-1	TRBJ2-1	NA	CASTPRGADSYNEQFF	TGTGCCAGCACCCCGAGGGGGGCAGACTCCTACAATGAGCAGTTCTTC
NA	TRBV29-1	TRBJ2-3	few	CSATGEADTQYF	TGCAGCGCCACAGGGGAGGCAGATACGCAGTATTTT
NA	TRBV20-1	TRBJ2-1	medium-sized	CSASIGGDYNEQFF	TGCAGTGCTAGTATAGGTGGGGACTACAATGAGCAGTTCTTC
NA	TRBV10-3	TRBJ1-2	NA	CAIHGGRQNYGYTF	TGTGCCATCCACGGTGGCAGGCAGAACTATGGCTACACCTTC
NA	TRBV12-3/TRBV12-4	TRBJ2-7	NA	CASSLGWRASEQYF	TGTGCCAGCAGTTTAGGATGGCGGGCCTCCGAGCAGTACTTC
NA	TRBV5-1	TRBJ2-7	NA	CASYGGTYEQYF	TGCGCCAGCTACGGGGGAACCTACGAGCAGTACTTC
TRBD2	TRBV7-3	TRBJ2-1	NA	CASSLTGTSSPSSYNEQFF	TGTGCCAGCAGCTTAACCGGGACTAGCTCCCCGAGCTCCTACAATGAGCAGTTCTTC
NA	TRBV20-1	TRBJ2-7	many	CSARSGGNSYEQYF	TGCAGTGCTAGGAGTGGGGGGAACTCCTACGAGCAGTACTTC
NA	TRBV30	TRBJ1-1	many	CAWSVSSRVEAFF	TGTGCCTGGAGTGTATCATCCAGAGTTGAAGCTTTCTTT
NA	TRBV12-3/TRBV12-4	TRBJ2-2	NA	CASSLIGAGELFF	TGTGCCAGCAGTTTAATTGGGGCGGGGGAGCTGTTTTTT
NA	TRBV3-1	TRBJ2-1	once	CASSQGTGRFLKDEQFF	TGTGCCAGCAGCCAAGGCACCGGTCGGTTCCTAAAGGATGAGCAGTTCTTC
NA	TRBV25-1	TRBJ2-1	few	CASSKPSQGHEQFF	TGTGCCAGCAGTAAGCCGTCCCAGGGGCATGAGCAGTTCTTC
NA	TRBV20-1	TRBJ2-1	many	CSATGRRDEQFF	TGCAGTGCTACGGGCCGGAGGGATGAGCAGTTCTTC
NA	TRBV20-1	TRBJ2-3	many	CSARGPHADTQYF	TGCAGTGCTAGAGGGCCCCACGCAGATACGCAGTATTTT
TRBD2	TRBV5-1	TRBJ2-7	NA	CASSFAGATYEQYF	TGCGCCAGCAGCTTTGCGGGAGCTACCTACGAGCAGTACTTC
NA	TRBV6-1	TRBJ2-7	NA	CASSGGLEWEQYF	TGTGCCAGCAGTGGGGGACTGGAGTGGGAGCAGTACTTC
NA	TRBV25-1	TRBJ2-7	few	CASSEAGGDYEQYF	TGTGCCAGCAGTGAAGCAGGGGGGGACTACGAGCAGTACTTC
NA	TRBV20-1	TRBJ1-1	few	CSARDRYGYTEAFF	TGCAGTGCTAGAGATCGATACGGGTACACTGAAGCTTTCTTT
NA	TRBV12-3/TRBV12-4	TRBJ2-7	NA	CASSGLVGYEQYF	TGTGCCAGCAGTGGACTTGTAGGGTACGAGCAGTACTTC
NA	TRBV2	TRBJ2-5	NA	CASVRESEETQYF	TGTGCCAGCGTACGAGAAAGCGAGGAGACCCAGTACTTC
TRBD2	TRBV28	TRBJ2-3	NA	CASSVLAGLNTDTQYF	TGTGCCAGCAGTGTACTAGCGGGATTAAACACAGATACGCAGTATTTT
TRBD1	TRBV7-9	TRBJ2-1	NA	CASSLPWTGGGHRKQFF	TGTGCCAGCAGCTTACCATGGACAGGGGGAGGCCATAGGAAGCAGTTCTTC
NA	TRBV4-2	TRBJ2-7	few	CASSQAEFTYEQYF	TGTGCCAGCAGCCAAGCCGAATTTACCTACGAGCAGTACTTC
TRBD2	TRBV20-1	TRBJ2-1	NA	CSALGLAGFSYNEQFF	TGCAGTGCCCTCGGGCTAGCGGGATTCTCCTACAATGAGCAGTTCTTC
NA	TRBV4-1	TRBJ2-3	NA	CASSQDAFRASRGGDTQYF	TGCGCCAGCAGCCAAGATGCATTCCGGGCTAGTAGGGGGGGGGATACGCAGTATTTT
NA	TRBV12-3/TRBV12-4	TRBJ2-2	once	CASSPSIPGAGELFF	TGTGCCAGCAGTCCATCCATTCCGGGGGCCGGGGAGCTGTTTTTT